This entry features one T cell receptor (beta chain) sequence. Antigen: not known. The ends were cut back, 3 bases at V and 3 bases at J, with 15 bases in the middle. Germline V gene lookup returns CDR1 MNHNS and CDR2 SASEGT. The CDR3 totals 15 residues. The data are from a study of cytomegalovirus exposure and HLA in healthy donors. Study-wide results and caveats: An analysis that was carried out later associated 16,000 or so TCR beta sequences with HLA alleles at 0.05 false discovery rate. The study designated 150 to 200 TCR beta chains cytomegalovirus-associated.

PCR employed 60 Vbeta and 13 Jbeta primers. As handled by the study authors: Counted up in a later analysis, unique TCR beta chains came to approximately 83 million, with 9.5 million to 13 million shared. Sequencing used immunoSEQ multiplex PCR; TCRdb keeps in-frame clones, though not all of them. The DNA gave D and trimming, while V, J and clone size come from that table. This repertoire shows approximately 100,000 clones, around 67% found once; its top ten account for around 2%. The source material was PBMCs. This clonotype originated in a male donor in good health and CMV-seronegative. The rearrangement uses TRBV6-1 and TRBJ2-7, with D possibly being TRBD2 (5 bases). The CDR3 DNA reads TGTGCCAGCAGTGAGGGGTTCCGGGGTTACTACGAGCAGTACTTC. Its protein is CASSEGFRGYYEQYF.